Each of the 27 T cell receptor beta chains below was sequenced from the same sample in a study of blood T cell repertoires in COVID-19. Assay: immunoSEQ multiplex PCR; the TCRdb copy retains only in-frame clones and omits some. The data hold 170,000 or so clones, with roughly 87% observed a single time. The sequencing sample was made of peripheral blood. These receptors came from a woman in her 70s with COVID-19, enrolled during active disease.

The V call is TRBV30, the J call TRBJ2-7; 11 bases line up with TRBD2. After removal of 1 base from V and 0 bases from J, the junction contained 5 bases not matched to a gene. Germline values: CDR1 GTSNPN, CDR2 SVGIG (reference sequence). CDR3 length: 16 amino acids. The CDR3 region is CAWSDIAGGSSYEQYF. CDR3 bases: TGTGCCTGGAGTGATATAGCGGGAGGGAGCTCCTACGAGCAGTACTTC.

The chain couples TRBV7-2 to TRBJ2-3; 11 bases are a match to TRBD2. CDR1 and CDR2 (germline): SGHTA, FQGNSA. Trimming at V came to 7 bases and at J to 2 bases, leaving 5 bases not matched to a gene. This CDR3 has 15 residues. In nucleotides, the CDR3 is TGTGCCAGCAACCAACTAGCGGGGGCCACAGATACGCAGTATTTT. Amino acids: CASNQLAGATDTQYF.

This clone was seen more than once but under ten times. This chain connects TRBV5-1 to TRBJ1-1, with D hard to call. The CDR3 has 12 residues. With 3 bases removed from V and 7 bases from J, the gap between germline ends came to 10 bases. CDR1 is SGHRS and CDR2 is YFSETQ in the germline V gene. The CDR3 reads CASSWAGVEAFF. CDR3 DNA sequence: TGCGCCAGCAGCTGGGCCGGGGTTGAAGCTTTCTTT.

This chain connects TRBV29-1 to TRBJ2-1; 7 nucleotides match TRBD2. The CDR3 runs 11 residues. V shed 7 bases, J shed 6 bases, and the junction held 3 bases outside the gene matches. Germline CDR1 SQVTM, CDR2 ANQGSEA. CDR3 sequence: CSGGLVNEQFF. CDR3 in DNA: TGCAGCGGCGGACTAGTCAATGAGCAGTTCTTC.

In nucleotides, the CDR3 is TGTGCCACCCGGACAGGGGAGATCTACGAGCAGTACTTC. Protein product: CATRTGEIYEQYF. The genes are TRBV25-1 and TRBJ2-7; 9 nucleotides line up with TRBD1. With V trimmed by 10 bases and J by 3 bases, 7 bases remained unmatched. Germline lookup yields CDR1 MGHDK and CDR2 SYGVNS. The CDR3 sequence is 13 residues long.

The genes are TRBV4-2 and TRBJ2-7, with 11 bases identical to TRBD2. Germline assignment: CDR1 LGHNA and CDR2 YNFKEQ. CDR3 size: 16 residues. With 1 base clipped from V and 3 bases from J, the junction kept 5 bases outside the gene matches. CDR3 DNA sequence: TGTGCCAGCAGCCAAGTAGTGGGACTAGCGGACTACGAGCAGTACTTC. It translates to CASSQVVGLADYEQYF.

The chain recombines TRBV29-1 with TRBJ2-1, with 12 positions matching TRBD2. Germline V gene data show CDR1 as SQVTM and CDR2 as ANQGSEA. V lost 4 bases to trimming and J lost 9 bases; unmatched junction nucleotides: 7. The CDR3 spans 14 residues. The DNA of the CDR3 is TGCAGCGTTGGGATTATACTAGCGGGGGGTGAGCAGTTCTTC. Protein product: CSVGIILAGGEQFF.

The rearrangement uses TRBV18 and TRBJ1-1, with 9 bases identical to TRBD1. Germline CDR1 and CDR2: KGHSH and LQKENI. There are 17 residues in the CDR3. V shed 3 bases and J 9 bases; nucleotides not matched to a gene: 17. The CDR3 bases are TGTGCCAGCTCACCCGACTTATGGACAGGGGCAGGAGAAAAAGCTTTCTTT. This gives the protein CASSPDLWTGAGEKAFF.

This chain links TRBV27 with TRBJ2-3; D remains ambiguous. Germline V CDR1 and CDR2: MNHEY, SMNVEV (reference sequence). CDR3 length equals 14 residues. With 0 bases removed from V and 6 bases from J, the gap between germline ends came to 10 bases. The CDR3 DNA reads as TGTGCCAGCAGTTTATCTCGCGGTGAGGATACGCAGTATTTT. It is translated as CASSLSRGEDTQYF.

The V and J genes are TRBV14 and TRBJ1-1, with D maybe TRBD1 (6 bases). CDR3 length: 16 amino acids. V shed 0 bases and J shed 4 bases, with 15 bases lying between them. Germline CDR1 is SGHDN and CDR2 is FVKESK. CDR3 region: CASSQDRRTVGTEAFF. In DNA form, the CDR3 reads TGTGCCAGCAGCCAAGATCGACGGACAGTGGGCACTGAAGCTTTCTTT.

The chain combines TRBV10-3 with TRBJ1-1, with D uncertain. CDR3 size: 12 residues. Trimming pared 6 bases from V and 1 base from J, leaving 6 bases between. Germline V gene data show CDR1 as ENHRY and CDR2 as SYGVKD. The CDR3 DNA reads TGTGCCATCAGGACTGGGAACACTGAAGCTTTCTTT. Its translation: CAIRTGNTEAFF.

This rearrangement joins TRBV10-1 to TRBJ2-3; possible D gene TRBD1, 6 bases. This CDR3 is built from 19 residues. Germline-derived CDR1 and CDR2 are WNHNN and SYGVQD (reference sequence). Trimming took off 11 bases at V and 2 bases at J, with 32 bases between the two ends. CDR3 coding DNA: TGCGCCGTTCTACCGGGACACCACTCAGACTGGCTCCTCACAGATACGCAGTATTTT. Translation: CAVLPGHHSDWLLTDTQYF.

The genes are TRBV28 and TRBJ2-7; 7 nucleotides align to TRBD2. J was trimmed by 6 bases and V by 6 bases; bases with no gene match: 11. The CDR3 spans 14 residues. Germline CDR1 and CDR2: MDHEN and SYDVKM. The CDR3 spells CASSIAGEAREQYF. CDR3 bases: TGTGCCAGCAGCATCGCGGGAGAAGCTCGCGAGCAGTACTTC. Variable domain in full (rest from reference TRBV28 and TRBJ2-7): DVKVTQSSRYLVKRTGEKVFLECVQDMDHENMFWYRQDPGLGLRLIYFSYDVKMKEKGDIPEGYSVSREKKERFSLILESASTNQTSMYLCASSIAGEAREQYFGPGTRLTVT.

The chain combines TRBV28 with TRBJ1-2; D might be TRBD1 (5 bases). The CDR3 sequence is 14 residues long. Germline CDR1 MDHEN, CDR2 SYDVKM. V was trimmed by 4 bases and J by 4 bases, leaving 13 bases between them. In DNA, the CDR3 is TGTGCCAGCAGTTCGGACTCGGGGGTCTATGGCTACACCTTC. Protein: CASSSDSGVYGYTF.

The CDR3 DNA reads as TGTGCCAGCCACCTTACCCAGACTAGCGCATCCTACGAGCAGTACTTC. Its protein product is CASHLTQTSASYEQYF. The V gene is TRBV18, the J gene TRBJ2-7; TRBD2 matches at 8 bases. The CDR3 consists of 16 residues. The germline V gene has CDR1 KGHSH and CDR2 LQKENI. The junction had 13 bases not matched to a gene; V was cut back by 8 bases and J by 1 base.

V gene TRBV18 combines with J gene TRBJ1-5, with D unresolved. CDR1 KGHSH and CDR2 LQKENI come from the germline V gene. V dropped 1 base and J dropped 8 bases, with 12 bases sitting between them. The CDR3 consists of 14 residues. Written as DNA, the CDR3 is TGTGCCAGCTCACCACTTGGCCCTGGAGAGCCCCAGCATTTT. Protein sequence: CASSPLGPGEPQHF.

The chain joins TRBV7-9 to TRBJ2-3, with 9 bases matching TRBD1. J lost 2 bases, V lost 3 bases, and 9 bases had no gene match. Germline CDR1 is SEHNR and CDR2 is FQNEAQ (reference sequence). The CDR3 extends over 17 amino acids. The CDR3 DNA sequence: TGTGCCAGCAGCTTTGGCTCAGGGACAGGGTACACAGATACGCAGTATTTT. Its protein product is CASSFGSGTGYTDTQYF.

DNA for the CDR3: TGTGCCAGCAGCTTAGTCACGGCTGAAGCTTTCTTT. Protein product: CASSLVTAEAFF. The V and J genes are TRBV7-2 and TRBJ1-1, with D unclear. The length of the CDR3 is 12 residues. The germline V gene has CDR1 SGHTA and CDR2 FQGNSA. Trimming stripped 1 base from V and 6 bases from J, with 6 bases between.

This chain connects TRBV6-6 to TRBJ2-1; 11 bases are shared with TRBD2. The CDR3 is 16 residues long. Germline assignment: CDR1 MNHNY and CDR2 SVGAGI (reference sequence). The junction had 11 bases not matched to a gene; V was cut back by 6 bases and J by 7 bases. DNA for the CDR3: TGTGCCAGCAGCAAGGGGACTAGCGGATTCTTAAATGAGCAGTTCTTC. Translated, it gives CASSKGTSGFLNEQFF.

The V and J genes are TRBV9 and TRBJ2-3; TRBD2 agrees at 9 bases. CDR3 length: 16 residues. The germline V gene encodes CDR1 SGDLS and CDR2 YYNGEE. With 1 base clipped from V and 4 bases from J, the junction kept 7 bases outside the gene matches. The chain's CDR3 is CASSVLGGRAPDTQYF. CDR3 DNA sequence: TGTGCCAGCAGCGTACTGGGCGGGAGGGCCCCAGATACGCAGTATTTT.

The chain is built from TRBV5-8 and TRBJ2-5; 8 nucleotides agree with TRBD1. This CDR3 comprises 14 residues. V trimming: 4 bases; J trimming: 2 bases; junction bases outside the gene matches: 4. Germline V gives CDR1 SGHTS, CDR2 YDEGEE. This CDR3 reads CASSPRDRQETQYF. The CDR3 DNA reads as TGTGCCAGCAGCCCGCGGGACAGGCAAGAGACCCAGTACTTC.

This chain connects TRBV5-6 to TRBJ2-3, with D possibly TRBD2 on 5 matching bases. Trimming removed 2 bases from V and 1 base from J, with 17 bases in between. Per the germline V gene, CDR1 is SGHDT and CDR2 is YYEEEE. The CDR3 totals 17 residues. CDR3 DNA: TGTGCCAGCAGCTTTGGTTACAGAGTCGGGGGCACAGATACGCAGTATTTT. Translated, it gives CASSFGYRVGGTDTQYF.

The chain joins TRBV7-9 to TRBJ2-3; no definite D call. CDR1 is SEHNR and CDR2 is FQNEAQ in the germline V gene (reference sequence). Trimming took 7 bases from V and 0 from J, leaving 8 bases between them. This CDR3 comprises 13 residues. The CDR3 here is CASILSSTDTQYF. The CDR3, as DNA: TGTGCCAGCATCCTAAGCAGCACAGATACGCAGTATTTT.

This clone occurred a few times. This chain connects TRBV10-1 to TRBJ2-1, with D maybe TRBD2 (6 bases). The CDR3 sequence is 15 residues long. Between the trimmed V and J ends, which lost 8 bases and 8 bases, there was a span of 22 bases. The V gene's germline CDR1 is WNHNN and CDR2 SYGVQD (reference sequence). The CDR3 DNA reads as TGCGCCAGCGGGGGAAGACGGGAGAGAAAATATGAGCAGTTCTTC. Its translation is CASGGRRERKYEQFF.

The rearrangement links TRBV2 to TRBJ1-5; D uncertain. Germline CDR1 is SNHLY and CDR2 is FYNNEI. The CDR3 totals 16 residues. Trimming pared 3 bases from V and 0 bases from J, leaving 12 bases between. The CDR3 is CASSEVQFYSNQPQHF. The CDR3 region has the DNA TGTGCCAGCAGTGAGGTACAGTTCTATAGCAATCAGCCCCAGCATTTT.

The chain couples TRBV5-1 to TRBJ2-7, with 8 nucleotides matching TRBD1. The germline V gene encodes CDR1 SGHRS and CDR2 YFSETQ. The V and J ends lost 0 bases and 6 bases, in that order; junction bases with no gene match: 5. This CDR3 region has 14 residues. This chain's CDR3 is CASSLGQGSGEQYF. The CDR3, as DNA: TGCGCCAGCAGCTTGGGACAGGGGAGTGGCGAGCAGTACTTC. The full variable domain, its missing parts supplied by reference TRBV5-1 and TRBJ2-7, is KAGVTQTPRYLIKTRGQQVTLSCSPISGHRSVSWYQQTPGQGLQFLFEYFSETQRNKGNFPGRFSGRQFSNSRSEMNVSTLELGDSALYLCASSLGQGSGEQYFGPGTRLTVT.

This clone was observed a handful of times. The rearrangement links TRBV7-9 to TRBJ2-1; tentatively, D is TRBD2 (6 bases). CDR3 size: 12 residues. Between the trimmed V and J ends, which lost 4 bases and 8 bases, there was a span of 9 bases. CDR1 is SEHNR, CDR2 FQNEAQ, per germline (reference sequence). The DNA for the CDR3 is TGTGCCAGCAGCTCTACTAGCTATGAGCAGTTCTTC. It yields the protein CASSSTSYEQFF.